The 20 T cell receptor beta chains below were found in one sample sequenced in a study of cytomegalovirus exposure and HLA in healthy donors (dated by TCRdb to 2015 to 2018). The library relied on the immunoSEQ multiplex PCR assay. For the multiplex PCR, a mixture combining 60 forward primers for TCR Vbeta segments and 13 reverse primers for TCR Jbeta segments was used. Drawn from immuneACCESS, this table holds only the in-frame rearrangements with V and J called that TCRdb kept. Clones are partly lost; checked studies trace under half to an unresolved V gene and leave the rest unexplained. Recorded for this sample are approximately 85,000 clones; around two thirds of them occurred a single time. Around 5% of the sample belongs to the ten largest clones. The sequencing sample was made of PBMCs. All receptors come from a woman in her thirties in good health and CMV-seropositive.

This rearrangement joins TRBV7-9 to TRBJ1-1; D might be TRBD1 (6 bases). V lost 0 bases to trimming and J lost 0 bases, with 11 bases between them. Germline CDR1 reads SEHNR; CDR2 reads FQNEAQ (reference sequence). This CDR3 spans 16 amino acids. The CDR3 spells CASSLASGEMNTEAFF. DNA of the CDR3: TGTGCCAGCAGCTTAGCGTCAGGGGAGATGAACACTGAAGCTTTCTTT.

The chain couples TRBV4-3 to TRBJ2-7; TRBD1 aligns across 8 bases. CDR3 length equals 16 residues. The V segment lost 0 bases and the J segment 3 bases; nucleotides outside the gene matches: 7. Per the germline V gene, CDR1 is LGHNA and CDR2 is YSLEER. In DNA, the CDR3 is TGCGCCAGCAGCCAAGATCTATTGGACAGGGTCTACGAGCAGTACTTC. It is translated as CASSQDLLDRVYEQYF.

CDR3 region: CASSTPGGSGQPQHF. DNA for the CDR3: TGTGCCAGTAGTACCCCAGGGGGCTCGGGTCAGCCCCAGCATTTT. The rearrangement uses TRBV19 and TRBJ1-5; TRBD1 agrees at 8 bases. In germline, CDR1 is LNHDA, CDR2 SQIVND (reference sequence). The CDR3 runs 15 residues. The ends lost 4 bases at V and 6 bases at J; junction bases unmatched: 8.

The chain carries TRBV30 and TRBJ2-2; no firm D call. The CDR3 extends over 14 amino acids. Trimming removed 0 bases from V and 5 bases from J, with 10 bases in between. Germline loops: CDR1 GTSNPN, CDR2 SVGIG (reference sequence). CDR3 in amino acids: CAWSVPQNTGELFF. CDR3 DNA: TGTGCCTGGAGTGTACCCCAGAATACCGGGGAGCTGTTTTTT.

CDR3 region: CSPQGLNTEAFF. The CDR3 DNA reads as TGCAGCCCCCAGGGGCTGAACACTGAAGCTTTCTTT. The genes are TRBV29-1 and TRBJ1-1; D may be TRBD1 (6 bases). The CDR3 runs 12 residues. Per the germline V gene, CDR1 is SQVTM and CDR2 is ANQGSEA. The V end lost 8 bases, the J end lost 0 bases, and 10 bases lay between the germline ends.

About this clone itself: Other DNA sequences from this sample encode an identical CDR3 as well. The J gene is TRBJ2-7, the V gene TRBV7-2, with 8 bases lining up with TRBD2. The CDR3 consists of 13 residues. Trimming took 4 bases from V and 2 from J; bases not matched to a gene: 1. Germline assignment: CDR1 SGHTA and CDR2 FQGNSA. The CDR3 nucleotides are TGTGCCAGCAGCTCGGGACTAGCCTACGAGCAGTACTTC. This codes for CASSSGLAYEQYF.

The rearrangement uses TRBV6-1 and TRBJ2-7; TRBD2 matches 8 bases. Germline CDR1 MNHNS, CDR2 SASEGT. CDR3 length: 13 amino acids. Trimming at V came to 7 bases and at J to 2 bases, leaving 4 bases not matched to a gene. CDR3 sequence reads: CASIPGGAYEQYF. Written as DNA, the CDR3 is TGTGCCAGCATCCCCGGGGGGGCCTACGAGCAGTACTTC.

The V gene is TRBV6-4, the J gene TRBJ2-3, with 11 bases matching TRBD2. The CDR3 runs 18 residues. The trim removed 4 bases at V and 1 base at J, leaving 10 bases unmatched. Looked up from germline, CDR1 is MRHNA and CDR2 is SNTAGT. CDR3 DNA: TGTGCCAGCAGTGGCGGGGCATCGACTAGCGGGGGCACAGATACGCAGTATTTT. It is translated as CASSGGASTSGGTDTQYF.

This clone is a singleton in its sample. The chain joins TRBV5-1 to TRBJ2-7, with D maybe TRBD2 (5 bases). V was shortened by 0 bases and J by 2 bases, with 15 bases between the two germline ends. CDR1 SGHRS and CDR2 YFSETQ come from the germline V gene. This CDR3 region has 16 residues. The CDR3 coding sequence is TGCGCCAGCAGCTTGGGAGAGGACTCCAGTACCTACGAGCAGTACTTC. Translation: CASSLGEDSSTYEQYF.

The chain uses TRBV30 and TRBJ2-5; 7 bases are a match to TRBD2. There are 16 residues in the CDR3. J lost 2 bases, V lost 0 bases, and 9 bases had no gene match. From germline, CDR1 is GTSNPN and CDR2 SVGIG (reference sequence). CDR3 protein: CAWSVGTASGQETQYF. The CDR3 DNA reads as TGTGCCTGGAGTGTAGGAACGGCTAGCGGACAAGAGACCCAGTACTTC.

The CDR3 loop reads CASSSTGASYEQYF. The CDR3, as DNA: TGTGCCAGCAGCTCGACAGGGGCCTCCTACGAGCAGTACTTC. The chain uses TRBV7-9 and TRBJ2-7; 8 bases agree with TRBD1. V was clipped by 4 bases and J by 0 bases; unmatched bases: 2. Germline assignment: CDR1 SEHNR and CDR2 FQNEAQ (reference sequence). This CDR3 comprises 14 residues.

CDR3 sequence (DNA): TGTGCCAGTAGTTTGGACAGAAACACTGAAGCTTTCTTT. Its translation: CASSLDRNTEAFF. The chain employs TRBV19 and TRBJ1-1; maybe TRBD1 (6 bases). Trimming shortened V by 5 bases and J by 2 bases, and 9 bases separated the two germline ends. The CDR3 covers 13 residues. The germline V gene encodes CDR1 LNHDA and CDR2 SQIVND (reference sequence). The entire variable domain, with the rest obtained from reference TRBV19 and TRBJ1-1, is as follows: DGGITQSPKYLFRKEGQNVTLSCEQNLNHDAMYWYRQDPGQGLRLIYYSQIVNDFQKGDIAEGYSVSREKKESFPLTVTSAQKNPTAFYLCASSLDRNTEAFFGQGTRLTVV.

The chain recombines TRBV2 with TRBJ2-3, with D maybe TRBD1 (6 bases). Germline V gene data show CDR1 as SNHLY and CDR2 as FYNNEI. V shed 8 bases and J shed 0 bases, with 21 bases lying between them. This CDR3 is built from 17 residues. The CDR3 DNA reads as TGTGCCAGCGACGGACAGACTTACGCAGGTAGCACAGATACGCAGTATTTT. Translation: CASDGQTYAGSTDTQYF.

This CDR3 reads CASSELGLETQYF. In DNA, the CDR3 is TGTGCCAGCAGTGAATTGGGACTAGAGACCCAGTACTTC. The chain joins TRBV6-1 to TRBJ2-5, with D possibly matching TRBD2 (6 bases). Deletions cut 2 bases from V and 4 bases from J, with 8 bases between. Per the germline V gene, CDR1 is MNHNS and CDR2 is SASEGT. The CDR3 covers 13 residues.

CDR3 residues: CASSQPWTGVEQYF. CDR3 in DNA: TGTGCCAGCAGCCAACCCTGGACAGGGGTCGAGCAGTACTTC. The rearrangement joins TRBV4-2 to TRBJ2-7; 9 bases are a match to TRBD1. CDR1 LGHNA and CDR2 YNFKEQ come from the germline V gene. The length of the CDR3 is 14 residues. With 2 bases clipped from V and 6 bases from J, the junction kept 5 bases outside the gene matches.

This chain uses TRBV10-1 with TRBJ2-1, with 16 bases aligning to TRBD2. The J segment lost 0 bases and the V segment lost 3 bases, leaving 5 bases of the junction unmatched. The CDR3 has 19 amino acids. Germline V gene data show CDR1 as WNHNN and CDR2 as SYGVQD (reference sequence). The CDR3 sequence: CASSDPGLAGGSSYNEQFF. The CDR3 DNA sequence: TGCGCCAGCAGTGACCCGGGACTAGCGGGGGGGAGCTCCTACAATGAGCAGTTCTTC.

The chain uses TRBV19 and TRBJ1-6; D ambiguous. This CDR3 contains 14 residues. Germline assignment: CDR1 LNHDA and CDR2 SQIVND (reference sequence). V lost 3 bases and J lost 3, with 6 bases in between. This CDR3 reads CASSIPRYNSPLHF. CDR3 nucleotides: TGTGCCAGTAGTATCCCTCGCTATAATTCACCCCTCCACTTT.

This clone was detected a few times. This chain uses TRBV19 with TRBJ1-2, with D uncertain. Trimming stripped 6 bases from V and 2 bases from J, with 16 bases between. Germline CDR1 and CDR2: LNHDA and SQIVND (reference sequence). This CDR3 region has 15 residues. The CDR3 region has the DNA TGTGCCAGTAGGGAGCCCGGGGTAATGAACTATGGCTACACCTTC. It specifies CASREPGVMNYGYTF.

This clone came up once. The DNA for the CDR3 is TGTGCCAGTCTCACAGGGACCGCAACTAATGAAAAACTGTTTTTT. This codes for CASLTGTATNEKLFF. This rearrangement joins TRBV6-1 to TRBJ1-4, with a weak D call TRBD1 (6 bases). Germline CDR1 MNHNS, CDR2 SASEGT. The V end was cut by 9 bases, the J end by 0 bases, with 14 bases between. The CDR3 extends over 15 amino acids.

This chain joins TRBV6-1 and TRBJ2-7, with a weak D call TRBD2 (5 bases). Per the germline V gene, CDR1 is MNHNS and CDR2 is SASEGT. V was cut by 3 bases and J by 4 bases, with 16 bases left in between. The CDR3 runs 15 residues. CDR3 sequence (DNA): TGTGCCAGCAGTGATGGAGGTGCAGGATCGTACGAGCAGTACTTC. Its protein is CASSDGGAGSYEQYF.